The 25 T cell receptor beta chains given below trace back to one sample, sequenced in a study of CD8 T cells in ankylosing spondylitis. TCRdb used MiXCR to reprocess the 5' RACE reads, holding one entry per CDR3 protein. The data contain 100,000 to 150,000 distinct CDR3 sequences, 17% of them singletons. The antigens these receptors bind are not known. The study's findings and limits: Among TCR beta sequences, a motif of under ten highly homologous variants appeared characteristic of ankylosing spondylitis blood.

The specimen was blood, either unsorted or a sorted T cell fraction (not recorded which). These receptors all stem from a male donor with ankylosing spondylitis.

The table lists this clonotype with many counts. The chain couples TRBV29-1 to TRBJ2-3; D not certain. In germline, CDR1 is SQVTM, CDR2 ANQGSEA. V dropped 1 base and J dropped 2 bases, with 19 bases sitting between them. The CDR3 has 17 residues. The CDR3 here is CSVEVVSDHTYTDTQYF. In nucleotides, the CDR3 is TGCAGCGTTGAAGTCGTGAGCGACCATACTTACACAGATACGCAGTATTTT.

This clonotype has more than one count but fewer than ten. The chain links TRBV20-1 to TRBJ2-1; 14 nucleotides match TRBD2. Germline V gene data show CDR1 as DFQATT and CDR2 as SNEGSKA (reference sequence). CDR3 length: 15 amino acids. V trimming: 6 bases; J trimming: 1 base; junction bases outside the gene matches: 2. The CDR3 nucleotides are TGCAGTGCCCGGACTAGCGGGGGGTCCTACAATGAGCAGTTCTTC. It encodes CSARTSGGSYNEQFF.

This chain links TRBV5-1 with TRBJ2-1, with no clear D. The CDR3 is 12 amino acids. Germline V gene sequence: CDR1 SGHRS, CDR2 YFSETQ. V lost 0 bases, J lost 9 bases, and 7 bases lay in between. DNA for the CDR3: TGCGCCAGCAGCTTGGGAAGTGGTGAGCAGTTCTTC. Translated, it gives CASSLGSGEQFF.

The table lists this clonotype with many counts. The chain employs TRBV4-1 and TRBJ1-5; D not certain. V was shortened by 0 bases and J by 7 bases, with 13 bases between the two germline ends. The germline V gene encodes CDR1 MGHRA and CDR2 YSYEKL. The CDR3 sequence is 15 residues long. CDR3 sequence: CASSQDFMGMQPQHF. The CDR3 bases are TGCGCCAGCAGCCAAGATTTCATGGGAATGCAGCCCCAGCATTTT.

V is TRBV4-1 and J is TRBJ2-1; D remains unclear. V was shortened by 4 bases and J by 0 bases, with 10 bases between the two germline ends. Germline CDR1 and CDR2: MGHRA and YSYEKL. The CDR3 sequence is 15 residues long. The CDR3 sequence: CASSPNRASYNEQFF. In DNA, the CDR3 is TGCGCCAGCAGCCCCAATAGGGCCTCCTACAATGAGCAGTTCTTC.

The CDR3 loop is CASSLVWPGTSKETQYF. The DNA of the CDR3 is TGTGCCAGCAGCTTAGTTTGGCCCGGGACTAGCAAAGAGACCCAGTACTTC. V usage is TRBV7-8 and J usage is TRBJ2-5; 9 nucleotides agree with TRBD2. Germline assignment: CDR1 SGHVS and CDR2 FQNEAQ. The V and J ends lost 1 base and 3 bases, in that order; junction bases with no gene match: 9. This CDR3 region has 17 residues.

The CDR3 reads CASSFIGYEQYF. The CDR3 DNA reads as TGTGCCAGCAGTTTTATCGGGTACGAGCAGTACTTC. The chain has TRBV28 and TRBJ2-7, with no clear D. The CDR3 sequence is 12 residues long. The V end lost 3 bases, the J end lost 4 bases, and 7 bases lay between the germline ends. In germline, CDR1 is MDHEN, CDR2 SYDVKM.

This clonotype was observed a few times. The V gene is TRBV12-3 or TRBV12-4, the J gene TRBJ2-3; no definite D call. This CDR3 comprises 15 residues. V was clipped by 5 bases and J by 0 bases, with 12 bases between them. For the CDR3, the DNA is TGTGCCAGCAGTCCCCGGAGATATAGCACAGATACGCAGTATTTT. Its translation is CASSPRRYSTDTQYF.

CDR3 protein: CASSLSLSSYNEQFF. As DNA, the CDR3 is TGTGCCAGTAGTCTATCTCTGAGCTCCTACAATGAGCAGTTCTTC. J is TRBJ2-1 and V is TRBV19; no clear D gene. Trimming cost V 5 bases and J 0 bases, with 11 bases left between them. The CDR3 covers 15 residues. Germline CDR1 is LNHDA and CDR2 is SQIVND (reference sequence).

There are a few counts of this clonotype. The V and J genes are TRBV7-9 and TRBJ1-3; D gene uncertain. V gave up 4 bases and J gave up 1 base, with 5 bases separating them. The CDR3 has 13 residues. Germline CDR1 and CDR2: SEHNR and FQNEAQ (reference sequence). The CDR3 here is CASSWGSGNTIYF. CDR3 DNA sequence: TGTGCCAGCAGCTGGGGTTCTGGAAACACCATATATTTT.

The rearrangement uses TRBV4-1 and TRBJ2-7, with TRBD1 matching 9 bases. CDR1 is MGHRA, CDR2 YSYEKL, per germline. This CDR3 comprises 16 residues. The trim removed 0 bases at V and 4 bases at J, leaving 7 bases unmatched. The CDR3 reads CASSQDHGTGTYEQYF. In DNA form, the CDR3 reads TGCGCCAGCAGCCAAGATCACGGGACAGGGACGTACGAGCAGTACTTC.

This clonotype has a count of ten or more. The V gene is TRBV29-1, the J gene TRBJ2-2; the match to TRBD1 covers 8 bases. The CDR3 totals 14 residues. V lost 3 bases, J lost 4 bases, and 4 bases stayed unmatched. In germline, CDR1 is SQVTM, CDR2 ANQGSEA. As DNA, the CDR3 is TGCAGCGTTGAGGGCAGGGGGCCCACCGGGGAGCTGTTTTTT. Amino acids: CSVEGRGPTGELFF.

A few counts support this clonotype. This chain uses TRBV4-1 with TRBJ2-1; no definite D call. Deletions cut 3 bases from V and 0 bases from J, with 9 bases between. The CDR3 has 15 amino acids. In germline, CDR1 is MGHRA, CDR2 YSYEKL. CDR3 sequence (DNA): TGCGCCAGCAGCCAGGGTCATAACTCCTACAATGAGCAGTTCTTC. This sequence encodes CASSQGHNSYNEQFF.

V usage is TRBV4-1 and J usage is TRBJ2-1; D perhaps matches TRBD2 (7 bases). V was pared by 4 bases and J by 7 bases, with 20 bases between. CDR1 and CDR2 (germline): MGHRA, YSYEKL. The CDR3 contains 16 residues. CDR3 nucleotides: TGCGCCAGCAGCCTTTTACCTAGCGGAGGGGGGAATGAGCAGTTCTTC. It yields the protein CASSLLPSGGGNEQFF.

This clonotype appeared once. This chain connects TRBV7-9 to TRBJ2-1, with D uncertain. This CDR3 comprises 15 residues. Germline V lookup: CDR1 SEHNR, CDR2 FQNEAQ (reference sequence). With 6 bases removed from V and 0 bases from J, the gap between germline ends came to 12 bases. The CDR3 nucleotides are TGTGCCAGCAGGACGAGGACCTCCTCCTACAATGAGCAGTTCTTC. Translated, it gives CASRTRTSSYNEQFF.

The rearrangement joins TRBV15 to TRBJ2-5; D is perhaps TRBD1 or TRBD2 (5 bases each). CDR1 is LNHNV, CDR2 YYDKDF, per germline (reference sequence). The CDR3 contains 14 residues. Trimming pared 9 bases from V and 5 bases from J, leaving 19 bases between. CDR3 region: CATNPLVEGETQYF. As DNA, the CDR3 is TGTGCCACTAACCCTCTCGTCGAGGGGGAGACCCAGTACTTC.

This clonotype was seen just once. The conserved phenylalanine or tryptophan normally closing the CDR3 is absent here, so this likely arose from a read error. This CDR3 is CASAGGTGTNYGYTS. CDR3 bases: TGCGCCAGCGCCGGGGGGACAGGGACCAACTATGGCTACACCTCC. The gene calls are TRBV5-1 and TRBJ1-2, with 9 positions matching TRBD1. The CDR3 covers 15 residues. The trim removed 7 bases at V and 2 bases at J, leaving 9 bases unmatched. Per germline, CDR1 SGHRS and CDR2 YFSETQ.

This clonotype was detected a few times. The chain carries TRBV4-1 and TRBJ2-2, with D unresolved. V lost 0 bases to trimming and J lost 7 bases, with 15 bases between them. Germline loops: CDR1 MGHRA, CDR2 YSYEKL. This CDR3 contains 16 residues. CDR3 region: CASSQDARVLSGELFF. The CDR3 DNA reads TGCGCCAGCAGCCAAGATGCTAGGGTATTGAGCGGGGAGCTGTTTTTT.

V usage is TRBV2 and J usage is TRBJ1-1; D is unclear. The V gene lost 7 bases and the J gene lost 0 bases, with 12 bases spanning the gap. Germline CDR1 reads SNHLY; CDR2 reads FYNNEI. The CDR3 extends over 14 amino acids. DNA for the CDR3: TGTGCCAGCATAAAGGGCAACCTGAACACTGAAGCTTTCTTT. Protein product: CASIKGNLNTEAFF.

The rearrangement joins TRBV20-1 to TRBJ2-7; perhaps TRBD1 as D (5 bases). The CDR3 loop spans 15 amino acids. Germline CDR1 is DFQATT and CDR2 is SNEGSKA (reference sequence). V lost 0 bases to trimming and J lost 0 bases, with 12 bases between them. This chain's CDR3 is CSARDLQENSYEQYF. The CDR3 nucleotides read TGCAGTGCTAGAGATTTACAGGAGAACTCCTACGAGCAGTACTTC.

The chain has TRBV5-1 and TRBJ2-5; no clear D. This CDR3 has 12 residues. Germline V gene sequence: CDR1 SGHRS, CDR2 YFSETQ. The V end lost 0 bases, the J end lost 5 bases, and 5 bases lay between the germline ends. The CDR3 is CASSLEWETQYF. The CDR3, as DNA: TGCGCCAGCAGCTTGGAATGGGAGACCCAGTACTTC.

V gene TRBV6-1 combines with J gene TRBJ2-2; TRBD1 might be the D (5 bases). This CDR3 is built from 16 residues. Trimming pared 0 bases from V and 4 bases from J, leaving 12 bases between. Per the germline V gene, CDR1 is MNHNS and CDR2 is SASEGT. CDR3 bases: TGTGCCAGCAGTGAAGCGTGGCCTAGGGGCACCGGGGAGCTGTTTTTT. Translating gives CASSEAWPRGTGELFF.

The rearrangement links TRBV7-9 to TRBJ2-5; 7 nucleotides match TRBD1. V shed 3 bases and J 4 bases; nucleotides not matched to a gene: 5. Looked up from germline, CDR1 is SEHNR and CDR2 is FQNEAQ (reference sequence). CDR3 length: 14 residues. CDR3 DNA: TGTGCCAGCAGCTTCGAGGGACAGTTAGAGACCCAGTACTTC. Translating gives CASSFEGQLETQYF.

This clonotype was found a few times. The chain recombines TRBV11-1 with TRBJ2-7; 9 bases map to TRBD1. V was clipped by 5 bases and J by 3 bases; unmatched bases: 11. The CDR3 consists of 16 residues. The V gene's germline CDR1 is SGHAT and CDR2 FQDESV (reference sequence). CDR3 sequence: CASSLGQGMLYYEQYF. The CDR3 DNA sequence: TGTGCCAGCAGCCTGGGACAGGGTATGCTCTACTACGAGCAGTACTTC.

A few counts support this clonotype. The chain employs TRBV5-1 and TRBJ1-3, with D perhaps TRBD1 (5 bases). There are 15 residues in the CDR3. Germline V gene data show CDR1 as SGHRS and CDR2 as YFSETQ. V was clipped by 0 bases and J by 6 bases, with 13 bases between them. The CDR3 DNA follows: TGCGCCAGCAGCTTGGATGGGGCGGCTGAAAACACCATATATTTT. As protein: CASSLDGAAENTIYF.